This TCR beta chain is from a study of T-cell memory formation after mild COVID-19. TCRdb reanalysed the 5' RACE reads using MiXCR and keeps one entry per CDR3 protein. The sample lists approximately 100,000 distinct CDR3 sequences, 11% occurring once. The sample comprised PBMCs or a T cell subset sorted from them (not recorded which). The receptor comes from a man aged 18 to 29 who had mild COVID-19 (a few samples of this study predate the infection). Cell type and time point are not known.

Written as DNA, the CDR3 is TGCGCCAGCAGCTTGGGTCCGTCGGGAGATGGGGAAAAACTGTTTTTT. It codes for CASSLGPSGDGEKLFF. The J gene is TRBJ1-4, the V gene TRBV5-1; D call uncertain. The V gene's germline CDR1 is SGHRS and CDR2 YFSETQ. The CDR3 extends over 16 amino acids. V was shortened by 0 bases and J by 8 bases, with 17 bases between the two germline ends. The variable domain in full, with the rest retrieved from reference TRBV5-1 and TRBJ1-4, is KAGVTQTPRYLIKTRGQQVTLSCSPISGHRSVSWYQQTPGQGLQFLFEYFSETQRNKGNFPGRFSGRQFSNSRSEMNVSTLELGDSALYLCASSLGPSGDGEKLFFGSGTQLSVL.